What follows is one T cell receptor (beta chain) and its context. Trimming pared 5 bases from V and 2 bases from J, leaving 10 bases between. Germline CDR1 reads DFQATT; CDR2 reads SNEGSKA (reference sequence). There are 12 residues in the CDR3. An amount of RNA that ranged from roughly 0.45 to 1 ug was reverse transcribed with random hexamers. TCRdb recomputed calls from the immunoSEQ multiplex PCR reads with MiXCR, one row per CDR3 protein. This sample has approximately 80,000 distinct CDR3 sequences, with less than 95% found just once. This entry is derived from a study of CD8 T cells in Susac syndrome. Study context: At the time their blood was drawn, patients with Susac syndrome were either therapy-naive, on corticosteroids (with some of them also receiving intravenous immunoglobulin), or on intravenous immunoglobulin alone.

CD8+ and CD4+ T cells taken from blood had their TCR beta sequenced. V is TRBV20-1 and J is TRBJ2-7, with no clear D. The clonotype originates from a human donor with Susac syndrome. The sequenced material came from CD8+ T cells from PBMCs. The CDR3 nucleotides are TGCAGTGCTCTCCCGGATGCCTACGAGCAGTACTTC. Amino acids: CSALPDAYEQYF.